This T cell receptor (beta chain) was profiled in a study of control samples from healthy donors and cancer patients. This CDR3 contains 14 residues. V dropped 0 bases and J dropped 8 bases, with 10 bases sitting between them. CDR1 is MNHNY, CDR2 SVGAGI, per germline (reference sequence). Assay: immunoSEQ multiplex PCR; the TCRdb copy retains only in-frame clones and omits some. The table includes about 120,000 clones, 85% to 90% detected once. The clonotype was recovered from a man aged 25-40 years in good health. The source material was blood. The chain employs TRBV6-6 and TRBJ1-4, with D perhaps TRBD1 (6 bases). DNA for the CDR3: TGTGCCAGCAGTTACTCGACCCAGGGGGAAAAACTGTTTTTT. Translating it yields CASSYSTQGEKLFF.